The source of this T cell receptor (beta chain) is a study of shared T cell receptors in the human thymus. Generated by immunoSEQ multiplex PCR, the TCRdb table keeps only in-frame clones and is missing some. The table shows about 400,000 clones, with roughly 94% occurring only once. V dropped 8 bases and J dropped 0 bases, with 17 bases sitting between them. The germline V gene has CDR1 SNHLY and CDR2 FYNNEI. This CDR3 spans 16 amino acids. V is TRBV2 and J is TRBJ1-5; D is undetermined. The receptor was isolated from a human donor. Sequencing was carried out using thymocytes. The CDR3 here is CASLPGMSYSNQPQHF. For the CDR3, the DNA is TGTGCCAGCCTCCCGGGAATGTCTTATAGCAATCAGCCCCAGCATTTT.